The T cell receptor (beta chain) described here comes from a study of T cells in Graves' hyperthyroidism and ophthalmopathy. Ophthalmopathy cases scored 3 or more on the Clinical Activity Score and 4 or more on NOSPECS grade, with duration below 3 months. The study based diagnoses on clinical symptoms, serum thyroxine and TRAb, thyroid ultrasound and orbital computed tomography. Study-level findings and limits: Researchers found most expanded thyroid clonotypes above 0.001 in blood as well.

The sample holds a few counts of this clonotype. What it binds is unknown. It was RNA transcripts that yielded the amplified TCR beta CDR3 regions. TCR CDR3 regions were first amplified by RT-PCR with HTBI primers. TCRdb analysed the multiplex PCR reads with MiXCR anew, one entry per CDR3 protein. The sample contains hundreds of thousands of distinct CDR3 sequences, roughly 14% of which appear only once. The sample consisted of blood. The TCR was taken from a man aged 18 to 35 with Graves' ophthalmopathy.

CDR3 bases: TGTGCCACCCTCGGGGGGGGCTACGAGCAGTACTTC. This gives the protein CATLGGGYEQYF. The rearrangement links TRBV6-1 to TRBJ2-7, with 8 nucleotides matching TRBD2. Germline values: CDR1 MNHNS, CDR2 SASEGT. The ends lost 10 bases at V and 3 bases at J; junction bases unmatched: 5. The CDR3 loop spans 12 amino acids.